A few counts support the clone carrying this T cell receptor beta chain. No antigen is known for it. Unmatched junction bases numbered 1, after V lost 3 bases and J lost 1 base. The CDR3 covers 15 residues. Per the germline V gene, CDR1 is LNHDA and CDR2 is SQIVND (reference sequence). The data derive from a study of cytomegalovirus exposure and HLA in healthy donors. Study-wide points: Among TCR beta chains, those listed as cytomegalovirus-associated numbered about 160.

TCRdb's table, derived via immunoSEQ multiplex PCR, lists solely in-frame clones and lacks some. The data contain 110,000 or so clones, 86% of them singletons. This clonotype was sampled from a man in his late teens or twenties in good health and CMV-seronegative. The specimen was PBMCs. The genes are TRBV19 and TRBJ2-1, with 9 bases lining up with TRBD1. The CDR3 region has the DNA TGTGCCAGTAGTATGGGACAGGGTTCCTACAATGAGCAGTTCTTC. It codes for CASSMGQGSYNEQFF. The full variable domain, in which reference TRBV19 and TRBJ2-1 provide the parts outside the CDR3, is DGGITQSPKYLFRKEGQNVTLSCEQNLNHDAMYWYRQDPGQGLRLIYYSQIVNDFQKGDIAEGYSVSREKKESFPLTVTSAQKNPTAFYLCASSMGQGSYNEQFFGPGTRLTVL.